The present T cell receptor beta chain was sequenced within a study of T cells after yellow fever vaccination. TCRdb re-called the 5' RACE reads through MiXCR, storing one row per CDR3 protein. The data show 500,000 to 650,000 distinct CDR3 sequences, about a sixth seen once. About this clonotype itself: Its antigen remains unidentified.

Study results and caveats: A faster peak, day 5 versus 15, was reached by the weaker secondary response. Abundant clonotypes from the bulk population could get into FACS-sorted repertoires as contaminants.

The clonotype comes from a man aged 18 to 29 who received the YFV17D yellow fever vaccine. The sequences come from PBMCs, collected 5 to 6 days after the first yellow fever vaccination.

CDR3 loop: CASSLPPVVEETQYF. For the CDR3, the DNA is TGTGCCAGCAGCTTACCCCCGGTGGTCGAAGAGACCCAGTACTTC. The chain recombines TRBV7-9 with TRBJ2-5; D remains ambiguous. The germline gives CDR1 SEHNR, CDR2 FQNEAQ (reference sequence). Between the trimmed V and J ends, which lost 2 bases and 3 bases, there was a span of 13 bases. The CDR3 loop spans 15 amino acids.